The 4 T cell receptor beta chains in this list originate from one sample, sequenced in a study of T cell responses to AZD1222 COVID-19 vaccine. Sequencing was performed with immunoSEQ multiplex PCR; in TCRdb, only in-frame clones are kept and a portion is missing. The sample has fewer than 150,000 clones, 85% to 95% seen once; the top ten hold roughly 0.91%. The material was peripheral blood, obtained on day 0 of AZD1222 vaccination. These receptors all come from an adult in good health.

This chain uses TRBV10-2 with TRBJ1-4; D is uncertain. The CDR3 consists of 15 residues. The germline V gene has CDR1 WSHSY and CDR2 SAAADI. The germline V and J ends were trimmed by 1 base and 3 bases, with 9 bases remaining between them. For the CDR3, the DNA is TGCGCCAGCAGTGAGTGGGGAGGATCTAATGAAAAACTGTTTTTT. It codes for CASSEWGGSNEKLFF.

This clone was counted once. The rearrangement links TRBV6-5 to TRBJ1-2; TRBD1 is a possible D gene (6 bases). Germline lookup yields CDR1 MNHEY and CDR2 SVGAGI. This CDR3 spans 13 amino acids. V was clipped by 6 bases and J by 3 bases, with 11 bases between them. CDR3 in amino acids: CASRPWTDYGYTF. The CDR3 nucleotides are TGTGCCAGCAGGCCTTGGACAGACTATGGCTACACCTTC.

The chain links TRBV7-8 to TRBJ1-3; tentatively, D is TRBD1 (6 bases). Per the germline V gene, CDR1 is SGHVS and CDR2 is FQNEAQ. Trimming removed 4 bases at V and 2 bases at J, with 9 bases between. The CDR3 is 14 amino acids. CDR3 sequence (DNA): TGTGCCAGCAGCTACACAGGGCCTGGAAACACCATATATTTT. It encodes CASSYTGPGNTIYF.

This clone was seen once. The gene calls are TRBV7-2 and TRBJ1-4; D is possibly TRBD1 (6 bases). The CDR3 runs to 15 residues. V was pared by 5 bases and J by 6 bases, with 16 bases between. CDR1 and CDR2 from the germline V gene are SGHTA and FQGNSA. The CDR3 spells CASSAPQGYYEKLFF. CDR3 sequence (DNA): TGTGCCAGCAGCGCCCCACAGGGCTACTATGAAAAACTGTTTTTT. The full variable domain, in which reference TRBV7-2 and TRBJ1-4 provide the parts outside the CDR3, is GAGVSQSPSNKVTEKGKDVELRCDPISGHTALYWYRQSLGQGLEFLIYFQGNSAPDKSGLPSDRFSAERTGGSVSTLTIQRTQQEDSAVYLCASSAPQGYYEKLFFGSGTQLSVL.